Listed here are 14 T cell receptor beta chains from one sample, sequenced in a study of blood T cell repertoires in COVID-19. The repertoire was sequenced with immunoSEQ multiplex PCR; TCRdb's copy has only in-frame clones and lacks some. The sample carries around 480,000 clones, about 90% recorded once. The sequenced sample was PBMCs or T cells enriched from blood (not recorded which). These receptors were obtained from a young woman who had recovered from COVID-19.

The V call is TRBV5-1, the J call TRBJ2-5; TRBD2 matches 9 bases. The germline V gene encodes CDR1 SGHRS and CDR2 YFSETQ. V lost 1 base and J lost 5; bases outside the gene matches: 12. The CDR3 contains 17 residues. The CDR3 is CASSLSAAGGYAETQYF. The CDR3 nucleotides read TGCGCCAGCAGCTTGTCCGCCGCGGGGGGGTATGCGGAGACCCAGTACTTC.

This sequence joins TRBV6-2 or TRBV6-3 and TRBJ2-7; 12 nucleotides align to TRBD2. Looked up from germline, CDR1 is MNHEY and CDR2 is SVGEGT. V lost 8 bases to trimming and J lost 0 bases; unmatched junction nucleotides: 5. The CDR3 is 15 residues long. The CDR3 DNA follows: TGTGCCAGCGGTTGGACTAGCGGGGCCTCCTACGAGCAGTACTTC. This sequence encodes CASGWTSGASYEQYF.

This clone was seen just once. The chain couples TRBV11-2 to TRBJ2-1; 13 bases map to TRBD2. Unmatched junction bases numbered 5, after V lost 4 bases and J lost 8 bases. The CDR3 is 15 residues long. The V gene's germline CDR1 is SGHAT and CDR2 FQNNGV. CDR3 sequence: CASSWTSGGMYEQFF. In nucleotides, the CDR3 is TGTGCCAGCAGCTGGACTAGCGGGGGTATGTATGAGCAGTTCTTC.

This clone was seen only once. This sequence joins TRBV18 and TRBJ1-1; 9 nucleotides match TRBD1. Per germline, CDR1 KGHSH and CDR2 LQKENI. CDR3 length equals 14 residues. Losses at the gene ends were 3 bases for V and 8 bases for J; bases not matched to a gene: 7. The CDR3 loop is CASSPSTGGREAFF. Here the CDR3 DNA reads TGTGCCAGCTCACCTTCTACAGGGGGCCGGGAAGCTTTCTTT.

The rearrangement joins TRBV12-5 to TRBJ1-1, with D possibly TRBD1 on 5 matching bases. Trimming pared 0 bases from V and 2 bases from J, leaving 10 bases between. Germline lookup yields CDR1 LGHNT and CDR2 FRNRAP. The CDR3 contains 15 residues. CDR3 coding DNA: TGTGCTAGTGGTTTGGTACAGACAGCCAACACTGAAGCTTTCTTT. Translated: CASGLVQTANTEAFF.

Note on this clone: A far larger clone differs by one base, so this is likely a read error. This rearrangement joins TRBV6-9 to TRBJ2-7; D uncertain. The CDR3 spans 11 residues. Germline lookup yields CDR1 MNHGY and CDR2 SVAAGI. V lost 5 bases and J 3 bases, leaving 5 bases between the germline ends. CDR3 DNA sequence: TGTGCCAGCAGTCCCATCTACGAGCAGTACTTC. This gives the protein CASSPIYEQYF.

Details on this clone: At one end, the junction sequence differs from germline, possibly due to a read error. The chain recombines TRBV7-9 with TRBJ2-7; TRBD2 aligns across 11 bases. Germline V gene sequence: CDR1 SEHNR, CDR2 FQNEAQ (reference sequence). This CDR3 is 15 amino acids long. Here the CDR3 reads CASSPPTSGTYERYF. In DNA, the CDR3 is TGTGCCAGCAGCCCGCCGACTAGCGGGACCTACGAGCGGTACTTC.

The chain employs TRBV9 and TRBJ1-2, with D maybe TRBD1 (6 bases). The CDR3 extends over 15 amino acids. Trimming pared 0 bases from V and 6 bases from J, leaving 15 bases between. Germline-derived CDR1 and CDR2 are SGDLS and YYNGEE. The CDR3 bases are TGTGCCAGCAGCGTAGCGCCAGACAGGTCTAATGGCTACACCTTC. The encoded protein is CASSVAPDRSNGYTF.

The genes are TRBV3-1 (or the pseudogene TRBV3-2) and TRBJ1-4; possible D gene TRBD1, 6 bases. V was shortened by 4 bases and J by 8 bases, with 11 bases between the two germline ends. Germline V gene data show CDR1 as LGHDT and CDR2 as YNNKEL (reference sequence). The CDR3 is 13 residues long. CDR3 region: CASSREGTEKLFF. Written as DNA, the CDR3 is TGTGCCAGCAGCCGGGAGGGGACAGAAAAACTGTTTTTT.

The V call is TRBV6-5, the J call TRBJ2-7; D is unresolved. The CDR3 has 13 amino acids. V lost 0 bases, J lost 3 bases, and 6 bases lay in between. CDR1 and CDR2 from the germline V gene are MNHEY and SVGAGI. The DNA of the CDR3 is TGTGCCAGCAGTTACTCCTGGCTCTACGAGCAGTACTTC. Translation gives CASSYSWLYEQYF.

As to this clone: Its ends do not fully match the called genes, so a read error is possible. The chain employs TRBV7-9 and TRBJ1-2; tentative D call: TRBD1 (5 bases). The CDR3 is made up of 14 amino acids. In germline, CDR1 is SEHNR, CDR2 FQNEAQ (reference sequence). Here the CDR3 reads CASSWIDSNYGYSF. Written as DNA, the CDR3 is TGTGCCAGCAGCTGGATCGACAGTAACTATGGCTACTCCTTC.

V and J are TRBV9 and TRBJ1-2; perhaps TRBD1 as D (5 bases). The V and J ends lost 0 bases and 4 bases respectively, with 13 bases between them. Germline lookup yields CDR1 SGDLS and CDR2 YYNGEE. This CDR3 is built from 15 residues. CDR3 sequence reads: CASSVGGTQVYGYTF. CDR3 sequence (DNA): TGTGCCAGCAGCGTAGGGGGGACTCAGGTCTATGGCTACACCTTC.

About this clone itself: Other DNA sequences within the sample encode an identical CDR3. The chain employs TRBV7-9 and TRBJ2-7, with 9 bases lining up with TRBD1. The trim removed 6 bases at V and 2 bases at J, leaving 8 bases unmatched. The CDR3 loop spans 15 amino acids. Germline CDR1 and CDR2: SEHNR and FQNEAQ (reference sequence). The CDR3 region is CASSPRTGDTYEQYF. DNA for the CDR3: TGTGCCAGCAGTCCTAGGACAGGGGATACCTACGAGCAGTACTTC.

CDR3 in DNA: TGTGCCTGGAGTGTAAAGGCAAGGGGAATTTCACCCCTCCACTTT. Its translation is CAWSVKARGISPLHF. The chain links TRBV30 to TRBJ1-6; D is possibly TRBD1 (5 bases). The CDR3 is 15 residues long. Between the trimmed V and J ends, which lost 0 bases and 9 bases, there was a span of 15 bases. The germline gives CDR1 GTSNPN, CDR2 SVGIG (reference sequence).